This T cell receptor (beta chain) derives from a study of breast tumors, draining lymph nodes, adjacent tissues. Regarding the study as a whole: Tumor T cell lymph node origin was a supported hypothesis, not proven. Tumor repertoires ranked between lymph nodes and nontumor tissue in diversity, with V and J gene preferences.

To note about this clonotype: What it recognizes is unknown.

In TCRdb, the multiplex PCR reads were re-called with MiXCR into one record per CDR3 protein. The sample yields about 180,000 distinct CDR3 sequences, 33% seen once. Breast cancer patients provided tissue from their axillary draining lymph nodes. V dropped 7 bases and J dropped 0 bases, with 9 bases sitting between them. This CDR3 is 13 amino acids long. Germline V lookup: CDR1 LNHDA, CDR2 SQIVND (reference sequence). Sequencing used axillary lymph node tissue. The chain is built from TRBV19 and TRBJ1-1; D unresolved. The sequence was obtained from a female donor with breast cancer. Some clones in this sample may be carry-over from other donors' samples. The CDR3 loop reads CASTPVLNTEAFF. In DNA form, the CDR3 reads TGTGCCAGTACACCAGTATTGAACACTGAAGCTTTCTTT.